This entry describes one T cell receptor beta chain. This record belongs to a study of PD-L1 blockade in urothelial cancer. Study-level background: Among blood samples, the median T cell count was some 140,000.

The table came from immunoSEQ multiplex PCR; TCRdb's copy has only in-frame clones and leaves some out. The sample consists of roughly 48,000 clones, approximately 84% of them appearing once. CDR1 is LGHNA and CDR2 is YSLEER in the germline V gene. V lost 0 bases to trimming and J lost 4 bases, with 5 bases between them. The CDR3 is made up of 13 amino acids. This TCR derives from a man in his forties or fifties with urothelial cancer. This chain uses TRBV4-3 with TRBJ2-3, with D unresolved. The sample consisted of PBMCs, taken around atezolizumab (anti-PD-L1) treatment. The CDR3 sequence: CASSQERSDTQYF. The CDR3 DNA follows: TGCGCCAGCAGCCAAGAGAGGTCAGATACGCAGTATTTT.